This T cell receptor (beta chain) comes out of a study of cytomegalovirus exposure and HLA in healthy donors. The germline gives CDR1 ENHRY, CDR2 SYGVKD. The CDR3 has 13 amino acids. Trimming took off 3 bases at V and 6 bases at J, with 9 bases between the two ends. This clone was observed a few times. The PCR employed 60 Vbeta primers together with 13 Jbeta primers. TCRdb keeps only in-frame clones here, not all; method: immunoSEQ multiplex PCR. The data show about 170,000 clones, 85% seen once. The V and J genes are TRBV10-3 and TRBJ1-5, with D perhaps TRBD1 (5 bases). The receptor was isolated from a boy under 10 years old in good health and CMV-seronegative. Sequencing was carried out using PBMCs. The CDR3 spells CAISEIRAQPQHF. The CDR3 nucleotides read TGTGCCATCAGTGAAATCAGGGCTCAGCCCCAGCATTTT.